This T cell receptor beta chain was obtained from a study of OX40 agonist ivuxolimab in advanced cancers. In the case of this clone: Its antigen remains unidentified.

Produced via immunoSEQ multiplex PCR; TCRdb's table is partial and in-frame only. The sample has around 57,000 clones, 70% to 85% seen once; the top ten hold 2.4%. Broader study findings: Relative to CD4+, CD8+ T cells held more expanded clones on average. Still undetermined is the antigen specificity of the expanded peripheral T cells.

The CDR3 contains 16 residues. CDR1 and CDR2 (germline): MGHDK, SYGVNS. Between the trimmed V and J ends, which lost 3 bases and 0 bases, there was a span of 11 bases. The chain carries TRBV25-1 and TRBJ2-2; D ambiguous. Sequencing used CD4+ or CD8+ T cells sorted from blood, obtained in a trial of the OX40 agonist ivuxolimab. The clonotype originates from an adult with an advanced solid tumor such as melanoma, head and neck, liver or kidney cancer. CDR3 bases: TGTGCCAGCAGTGATACAAGAAACGCGAACACCGGGGAGCTGTTTTTT. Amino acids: CASSDTRNANTGELFF. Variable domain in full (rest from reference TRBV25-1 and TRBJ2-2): EADIYQTPRYLVIGTGKKITLECSQTMGHDKMYWYQQDPGMELHLIHYSYGVNSTEKGDLSSESTVSRIRTEHFPLTLESARPSHTSQYLCASSDTRNANTGELFFGEGSRLTVL.